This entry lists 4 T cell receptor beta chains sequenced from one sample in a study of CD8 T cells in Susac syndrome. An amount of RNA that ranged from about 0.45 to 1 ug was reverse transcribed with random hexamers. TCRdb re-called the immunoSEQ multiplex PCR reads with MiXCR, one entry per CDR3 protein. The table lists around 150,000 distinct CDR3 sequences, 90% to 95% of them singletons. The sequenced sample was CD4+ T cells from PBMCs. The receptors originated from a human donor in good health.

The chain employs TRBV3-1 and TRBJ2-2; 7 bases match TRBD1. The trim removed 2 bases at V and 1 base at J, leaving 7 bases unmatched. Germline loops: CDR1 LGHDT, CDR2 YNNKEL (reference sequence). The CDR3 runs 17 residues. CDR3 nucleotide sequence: TGTGCCAGCAGCCAAATGCTCCGGACAGGGAACACCGGGGAGCTGTTTTTT. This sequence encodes CASSQMLRTGNTGELFF.

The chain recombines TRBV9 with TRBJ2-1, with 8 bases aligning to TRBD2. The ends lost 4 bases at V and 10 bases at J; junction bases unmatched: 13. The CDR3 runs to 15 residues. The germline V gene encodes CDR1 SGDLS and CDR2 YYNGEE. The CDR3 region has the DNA TGTGCCAGCAGCCCCCAGCCGCGGGGGGCCCTAGAGCAGTTCTTC. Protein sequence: CASSPQPRGALEQFF.

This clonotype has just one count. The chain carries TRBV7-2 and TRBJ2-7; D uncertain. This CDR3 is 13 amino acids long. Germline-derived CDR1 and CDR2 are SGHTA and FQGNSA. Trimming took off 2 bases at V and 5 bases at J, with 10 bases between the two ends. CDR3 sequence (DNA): TGTGCCAGCAGCTTAAGACGCCACCACGAGCAGTACTTC. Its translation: CASSLRRHHEQYF.

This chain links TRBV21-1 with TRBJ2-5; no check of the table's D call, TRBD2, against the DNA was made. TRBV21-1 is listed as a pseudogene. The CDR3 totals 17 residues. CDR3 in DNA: TGTGCCAGCAGCACCCGTCGCCAGCGGGGCCCCCAAGAGACCCAGTACTTC. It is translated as CASSTRRQRGPQETQYF.